Sequencing of this TCR beta chain was carried out in a study of Graves' ophthalmopathy and Graves' hyperthyroidism. Exclusion criteria comprised other autoimmune diseases, uncontrolled infections, pregnancy or lactation in patients. Transcripts of RNA were the source for amplifying TCR beta CDR3 regions. A first-round RT-PCR used HTBI primers, followed by a second-round multiplex PCR. One entry per CDR3 protein results from TCRdb running MiXCR on the multiplex PCR reads. The repertoire consists of 900,000 to 1,200,000 distinct CDR3 sequences, with about 36% occurring once and the leading ten covering roughly 10%. Germline assignment: CDR1 KGHSH and CDR2 LQKENI. The V and J ends lost 4 bases and 13 bases respectively, with 16 bases between them. This CDR3 region has 13 residues.

The clonotype originates from an adult man with Graves' hyperthyroidism. Sequencing was done on a sample of peripheral blood or thyroid tissue (not recorded which). This chain connects TRBV18 to TRBJ1-4; D is possibly TRBD1 (5 bases). The chain's CDR3 is CASSQRGGGGLFF. In DNA form, the CDR3 reads TGTGCCAGCTCACAAAGAGGTGGGGGAGGACTGTTTTTT. Looking up the rest from reference TRBV18 and TRBJ1-4 gives the full variable domain: NAGVMQNPRHLVRRRGQEARLRCSPMKGHSHVYWYRQLPEEGLKFMVYLQKENIIDESGMPKERFSAEFPKEGPSILRIQQVVRGDSAAYFCASSQRGGGGLFFGSGTQLSVL.